This TCR beta chain is drawn from a study of blood T cell repertoires in COVID-19. Assay: immunoSEQ multiplex PCR; the TCRdb copy retains only in-frame clones and omits some. The sample lists about 180,000 clones, less than 90% occurring once. Trimming pared 6 bases from V and 7 bases from J, leaving 19 bases between. Germline V gene data show CDR1 as MNHEY and CDR2 as SVGAGI. The CDR3 covers 15 residues. The chain has TRBV6-5 and TRBJ2-1, with a weak D call TRBD2 (5 bases). Sequencing was done on a sample of peripheral blood. This TCR was recovered from a man aged 18 to 35 with active or convalescent COVID-19. The CDR3 coding sequence is TGTGCCAGCAGACTCACTAGGATCTCTTCTAATGAGCAGTTCTTC. It encodes CASRLTRISSNEQFF.